This TCR beta chain was found in a study of T-cell memory formation after mild COVID-19. V lost 0 bases and J lost 3, with 11 bases in between. Germline loops: CDR1 LGHNA, CDR2 YNFKEQ. CDR3 length equals 15 residues. The 5'RACE method, run with constant-segment primers, produced TCR alpha and TCR beta cDNA libraries (carrying sample barcodes and UMIs). TCRdb reprocessed the 5' RACE reads via MiXCR and lists one record per CDR3 protein. The data contain some 320,000 distinct CDR3 sequences, roughly an eighth of them singletons. The sequence derives from a man between 18 and 35 years old who had mild COVID-19 (a few samples of this study predate the infection). Cell type and time point are not known. Specimen: PBMCs or a T cell subset sorted from them (not recorded which). The chain joins TRBV4-2 to TRBJ1-1; perhaps TRBD1 as D (6 bases). The CDR3 loop reads CASSQEGGVYTEAFF. The CDR3 coding sequence is TGTGCCAGCAGCCAAGAAGGGGGGGTTTACACTGAAGCTTTCTTT.